This is a list of T cell receptor beta chains from one sample in a study of T cells in Graves' hyperthyroidism and ophthalmopathy. TCRdb re-analysed the multiplex PCR reads in MiXCR, keeping a single row per CDR3 protein. The top ten hold roughly 30% of the sample, which has about 640,000 distinct CDR3 sequences, less than 25% seen once. Sequencing was done on a sample of blood. These receptors came from a man aged 25-40 years with Graves' ophthalmopathy. Each CDR3 is given with its conserved first and last residue. D genes are given only for firm matches. Size is stated for part of the rows, as once, few or many counts, or as a class when the clone is expanded.

few	.	TRBV20-1	TRBJ2-7	CSALRSSSSYEQYF	TGCAGTGCTCTCCGGAGCTCAAGCTCCTACGAGCAGTACTTC
many	TRBD1	TRBV30	TRBJ2-1	CAWSFTWDRPNEQFF	TGTGCCTGGAGTTTTACTTGGGACAGACCCAATGAGCAGTTCTTC
many	.	TRBV18	TRBJ2-3	CASSPLTGSTDTQYF	TGTGCCAGCTCACCACTTACAGGGAGCACAGATACGCAGTATTTT
.	TRBD2	TRBV7-9	TRBJ2-3	CASSTTSGRVTDTQYF	TGTGCCAGCAGCACCACTAGCGGGAGGGTCACAGATACGCAGTATTTT
.	.	TRBV19	TRBJ1-1	CASSIVLPGTEAFF	TGTGCCAGTAGTATAGTCCTGCCGGGGACTGAAGCTTTCTTT
once	TRBD1	TRBV4-2	TRBJ1-2	CASSQPFPGGGNYGYTF	TGTGCCAGCAGCCAACCGTTTCCAGGGGGAGGCAACTATGGCTACACCTTC
once	.	TRBV19	TRBJ2-6	CASRSTGESGANVLTF	TGTGCCAGTAGGTCGACAGGAGAGTCTGGGGCCAACGTCCTGACTTTC
.	.	TRBV5-1	TRBJ1-2	CASSSAGSNYGYTF	TGCGCCAGCAGTTCCGCAGGGTCTAACTATGGCTACACCTTC
few	.	TRBV15	TRBJ1-1	CATTTGAEAFF	TGTGCCACCACCACGGGGGCTGAAGCTTTCTTT
few	.	TRBV12-3/TRBV12-4	TRBJ1-4	CASSRTSDEKLFF	TGTGCCAGCAGTCGGACTTCGGATGAAAAACTGTTTTTT
many	.	TRBV6-2/TRBV6-3	TRBJ2-7	CASSKGNYEQYF	TGTGCCAGCAGTAAAGGAAACTACGAGCAGTACTTC
.	.	TRBV12-3/TRBV12-4	TRBJ1-2	CASSLEEYGYTF	TGTGCCAGCAGTTTAGAGGAATATGGCTACACCTTC
.	.	TRBV6-1	TRBJ2-7	CASSEEGNEQYF	TGTGCCAGCAGTGAAGAGGGGAACGAGCAGTACTTC
.	.	TRBV15	TRBJ2-2	CATSRDRGNTGELFF	TGTGCCACCAGCAGAGATCGGGGGAACACCGGGGAGCTGTTTTTT
.	TRBD1	TRBV24-1	TRBJ2-5	CATSDFRGQGVETQYF	TGTGCCACCAGTGATTTTAGGGGACAGGGGGTAGAGACCCAGTACTTC
.	.	TRBV19	TRBJ2-1	CASNPDRSSYNEQFF	TGTGCCAGTAACCCCGACCGTTCCTCCTACAATGAGCAGTTCTTC
.	.	TRBV4-2	TRBJ2-1	CASSQERSNEQFF	TGTGCCAGCAGCCAAGAGAGGTCCAATGAGCAGTTCTTC
many	TRBD2	TRBV7-9	TRBJ2-3	CASVAGGRSIADTQYF	TGTGCCAGCGTAGCGGGAGGGCGGAGCATCGCAGATACGCAGTATTTT
many	TRBD1	TRBV2	TRBJ2-5	CASSDVDRGPETQYF	TGTGCCAGCAGTGACGTGGACAGGGGGCCAGAGACCCAGTACTTC
.	TRBD2	TRBV6-2/TRBV6-3	TRBJ2-7	CASSFSWTSAHEQYF	TGTGCCAGCAGCTTCTCCTGGACTAGCGCGCACGAGCAGTACTTC
.	.	TRBV20-1	TRBJ2-7	CSARRSIYEQYF	TGCAGTGCTAGGCGTTCGATCTACGAGCAGTACTTC
few	TRBD1	TRBV4-2	TRBJ1-4	CASSPAGTGGEKLFF	TGTGCCAGCAGCCCAGCCGGGACAGGCGGGGAAAAACTGTTTTTT
.	TRBD2	TRBV6-2/TRBV6-3	TRBJ2-1	CASSYPRTSGGSYNEQFF	TGTGCCAGCAGTTACCCGCGGACTAGCGGGGGATCCTACAATGAGCAGTTCTTC
once	.	TRBV6-1	TRBJ2-1	CASSAQNRQFF	TGTGCCAGCAGTGCCCAAAATCGGCAGTTCTTC
.	.	TRBV12-3/TRBV12-4	TRBJ1-2	CASRRTSYGYTF	TGTGCCAGCAGAAGGACAAGCTATGGCTACACCTTC
many	TRBD1	TRBV2	TRBJ1-2	CASRSTGTDYGYTF	TGTGCCAGCAGGAGTACCGGGACAGACTATGGCTACACCTTC
.	TRBD1	TRBV7-2	TRBJ1-5	CASSLKGAGNQPQHF	TGTGCCAGCAGCCTGAAGGGGGCAGGCAATCAGCCCCAGCATTTT
many	TRBD2	TRBV30	TRBJ2-7	CAWSRSLAGASEQYF	TGTGCCTGGAGTCGAAGCCTAGCGGGAGCCTCCGAGCAGTACTTC
.	.	TRBV10-1	TRBJ1-1	CASTKPPTATEAFF	TGCGCCAGCACGAAACCCCCTACGGCCACTGAAGCTTTCTTT
few	.	TRBV27	TRBJ2-7	CASSPALPYEQYF	TGTGCCAGCAGCCCCGCCCTACCATACGAGCAGTACTTC
few	TRBD1	TRBV10-3	TRBJ2-1	CAAGTGVANEQFF	TGTGCCGCCGGAACAGGGGTGGCGAATGAGCAGTTCTTC
many	TRBD1	TRBV29-1	TRBJ2-7	CSVVRGQGDLEQYF	TGCAGCGTTGTAAGGGGACAGGGCGATCTCGAGCAGTACTTC
few	.	TRBV5-6	TRBJ1-2	CASSWGPGPGYTF	TGTGCCAGCAGCTGGGGGCCAGGGCCTGGCTACACCTTC
.	.	TRBV7-9	TRBJ2-1	CASSSSREQFF	TGTGCCAGCAGCTCCTCCAGGGAGCAGTTCTTC